This TCR beta chain is drawn from a study of blood T cell repertoires in COVID-19 (dated by TCRdb to between 2020 and 2021). A note on the overall study: Samples covering the acute and convalescent phases of COVID-19 were provided by collaborators in the United States, Italy and Spain. The repertoires were made available in a free public database intended to serve as a resource for research on the immune response to SARS-CoV-2. Where available, HLA class I and class II types were taken from metadata supplied by the sample provider and were not determined by assay-based typing. The sample metadata nearly always contained a de-identified subject ID, COVID-19 status, age in years and sex. Samples came from the ongoing ImmuneRACE study (first 160 participants) plus 1,254 subjects from 6 global collaborators. Subjects who had been exposed to COVID-19, were actively infected with it, or had recovered from it provided the deeply sampled blood TCRbeta repertoires that made up the dataset. The material from the prospective study consisted of cDNA or gDNA derived from T cells, B-cell-depleted T cells, or PBMCs. Broader findings and caveats from the paper: The quantity of clinical and demographic metadata differed by source and by participant and was supplied without curation.

The CDR3 spans 14 residues, from the cysteine through the phenylalanine. The read is trimmed to its CDR3 DNA, 42 bases read in frame from base 1. CDR1 and CDR2 are read off the germline V gene (reference sequence) as SGHNT and YYREEE. Trimming takes 3 bases off V and 8 bases off J; junction bases not matched to a gene: 10. Each collaborating institution followed its own protocols to collect whole blood in K2EDTA tubes. For TCRbeta analysis, collaborators shipped samples in one of three forms: frozen whole blood, isolated PBMCs, or DNA extracted from either of those sample types. The immunoSEQ Assay, a bias-controlled multiplex PCR, was used to amplify TCRbeta CDR3 regions from genomic DNA. The source study handled its data this way. Nucleated cell counts per sample were estimated from amplification of reference gene primers within the assay. To quantify the absolute abundance of each unique TCRbeta CDR3 rearrangement, sequence reads were collapsed and filtered. For each sample, productive Simpson clonality was calculated as the square root of Simpson's diversity index over productive rearrangements. This is the immuneACCESS table as TCRdb keeps it, with only in-frame sequences that have V and J called. A part of the clones is gone; compared with another copy, unresolved V genes explain less than half, and the rest is unexplained. V and J calls and clone size come straight from that table; D and trimming were deduced from the DNA. For this sample there are roughly 100,000 clones; around 86% appear just once. The ten biggest clones cover about 2.9% of the sample.

A note on this clone: Its antigen is still unknown. Base-call qualities are not available, and no considerably larger clone is one nucleotide away.

The source is a middle-aged man with active or convalescent COVID-19. The V gene is TRBV5-4 and the J gene is TRBJ1-2; 7 middle bases align to TRBD1. The sequenced material came from peripheral blood. The CDR3 region reads CASSYTQGGGGYTF. The nucleotide sequence reads as follows: TGTGCCAGCAGCTACACTCAAGGAGGGGGCGGCTACACCTTC.